This TCR beta chain was documented in a study of Ad26.COV2.S vaccination and SARS-CoV-2 variants. About the research overall: Each vaccinee took Ad26.COV2.S intramuscularly, once or twice 56 days apart. General study findings and limits: Substantial post-vaccination breadth of spike-specific CD8+ and CD4+ T cell responses was reported. Vaccinated individuals (as opposed to placebo recipients) had higher spike-specific TCR breadth. Measurement of non-spike TCR breadth gave similar results in vaccine and placebo recipients.

With regard to this clone: The antigen is undetermined.

Sequenced by immunoSEQ multiplex PCR; TCRdb stores in-frame clones only, minus some. The data show 350,000 to 600,000 clones, with about 89% seen just once and approximately 1.7% held by the top ten. The ends lost 0 bases at V and 8 bases at J; junction bases unmatched: 7. Germline CDR1 is LGHNA and CDR2 is YSLEER. The CDR3 consists of 15 residues. Treatment indicated: around 19 received Ad26.COV2.S at low or high dose, single or two shots; five or six received placebo; per-sample allocation not given. Each sample was drawn 63 days after the first injection (of vaccine or placebo). This receptor was obtained from a person between 18 and 60 years old who received the Ad26.COV2.S COVID-19 vaccine or a placebo. The chain is built from TRBV4-3 and TRBJ1-2; 9 bases line up with TRBD1. The material sequenced was peripheral blood, taken in a trial of Ad26.COV2.S vaccine versus placebo. Here the CDR3 DNA reads TGCGCCAGCAGCCAAGAAGCAGGACAGGGGCGAGGCTACACCTTC. It translates to CASSQEAGQGRGYTF.